The rows below give T cell receptor beta chains drawn from one sample of a study of regulatory and conventional T cells in RAG deficiency. The assay was immunoSEQ multiplex PCR, and TCRdb's table has in-frame clones only and misses some. The sample holds some 28,000 clones, about nine tenths seen once. These data also formed part of another study, on regulatory T cells.

Specimen: Tregs sorted from blood. The receptors were sampled from a human donor in good health. The CDR3 runs from the conserved cysteine through the conserved F or W.

V gene	J gene	CDR3 protein
TRBV11-2	TRBJ1-3	CASSSLKTGFGNTIYF
TRBV4-1	TRBJ1-6	CASSRLTGQNHSPLHF
TRBV11-1	TRBJ1-6	CASSSGQGDSPLHF
TRBV11-2	TRBJ1-1	CASSPSPAGHRTEAFF
TRBV30	TRBJ2-5	CAWRRSMAQRETQYF
TRBV27	TRBJ2-7	CASSLSLGGDGSYEQYF
TRBV25-1	TRBJ1-3	CASSATGPRKGNTIYF
TRBV6-5	TRBJ1-6	CASRRQDYNSPLHF
TRBV5-6	TRBJ2-3	CASSRDYTQYF
TRBV19	TRBJ1-4	CASSRDTNEKLFF
TRBV6-5	TRBJ1-2	CASSYRQALRGYTF
TRBV2	TRBJ1-1	CASSGGPIGQGRVSDTEAFF
TRBV6-5	TRBJ1-1	CASRRTPGRYDEAFF
TRBV20-1	TRBJ2-5	CSARMGETQYF
TRBV28	TRBJ1-2	CASRLVSGPYGYTF
TRBV21-1	TRBJ2-7	CASSKDRGVDF
TRBV28	TRBJ1-2	CASRTGGSYGYTF
TRBV19	TRBJ2-1	CASSTNWGEQFF
TRBV2	TRBJ1-6	CASTYRGGPPTNSYNSPLHF
TRBV10-3	TRBJ1-5	CAISVGDYNQPQHF
TRBV6-1	TRBJ2-5	CASSEFETQYF
TRBV9	TRBJ1-6	CASSGSRVHNSPLHF
TRBV23-1	TRBJ2-7	CASSPRANSYEQYF
TRBV5-4	TRBJ2-3	CASGLGQGTDTQYF
TRBV2	TRBJ2-5	CASSYRTSGGQETQYF
TRBV11-2	TRBJ1-6	CASSLTRRQGSDSPLHF
TRBV6-5	TRBJ2-7	CASSYLKGPYYEQYF
TRBV15	TRBJ2-1	CATSRTSNAGEQFF
TRBV18	TRBJ2-7	CASSLSYEQYF
TRBV5-1	TRBJ1-2	CASQRTGGLDYGYTF
TRBV4-1	TRBJ2-2	CASSQEDRSVNRVRSGELFF
TRBV5-1	TRBJ2-3	CASSFGVTDTQYF
TRBV5-1	TRBJ1-6	CASSLGSSYNSPLHF
TRBV10-1	TRBJ1-2	CASSQYRGPYGYTF
TRBV6-5	TRBJ1-2	CASSTRTGNYGYTF
TRBV7-9	TRBJ1-2	CASSPNPGQGNYGYTF
TRBV6-6	TRBJ2-5	CASSYRGLEGETQYF
TRBV4-1	TRBJ2-5	CASSQLPGGGAQETQYF
TRBV11-1	TRBJ1-1	CASSPRTGDMNTEAFF
TRBV11-3	TRBJ2-2	CASSLGEATGELFF
TRBV11-1	TRBJ1-1	CASSWTANTEAFF
TRBV5-8	TRBJ1-1	CASSLGRNTEAFF
TRBV7-9	TRBJ1-2	CASSLVGRGGSYTF
TRBV5-4	TRBJ2-1	CASSRASGDPYNEQFF
TRBV9	TRBJ2-2	CASSYRGLNTGELFF
TRBV6-5	TRBJ1-5	CASSLSRGQPQHF
TRBV5-4	TRBJ1-4	CASSQGQNNEKLFF
TRBV19	TRBJ1-2	CASSIRTGVGSYGYTF
TRBV9	TRBJ1-1	CASSVGRAATEAFF
TRBV6-6	TRBJ1-6	CASSYDRVGSPLHF